These 28 T cell receptor beta chains share one sample of origin, sequenced in a study of vaccination and CD4 T cells after COVID-19. Indicated treatment: roughly 10-day PBMC culture with coronavirus spike peptide pools or control peptides (ViraFEST assay). Their specific antigens are unknown. The Oncomine TCR Beta short-read assay sequenced DNA from cultured CD4+ T cells. TCRdb passed the PCR reads through MiXCR, listing each CDR3 protein once. In the table there are 2,100 or so distinct CDR3 sequences, 27% of which are singletons. Sequenced material: CD4+ T cells from blood, cultured in vitro, taken after SARS-CoV-2 vaccination. Every receptor here comes from a human donor who had recovered from COVID-19.

CDR3: CSARGFGMLNTGELFF. CDR3 bases: TGCAGTGCTAGAGGGTTCGGAATGTTGAACACCGGGGAGCTGTTTTTT. The chain joins TRBV20-1 to TRBJ2-2; D gene uncertain. V lost 1 base, J lost 1 base, and 13 bases lay in between. The germline V gene encodes CDR1 DFQATT and CDR2 SNEGSKA (reference sequence). This CDR3 is built from 16 residues.

The chain carries TRBV6-1 and TRBJ2-7; no reliable D call. Between the trimmed V and J ends, which lost 2 bases and 4 bases, there was a span of 21 bases. Germline-derived CDR1 and CDR2 are MNHNS and SASEGT. The CDR3 runs 17 residues. The CDR3 here is CASSERWRIENPYEQYF. CDR3 in DNA: TGTGCCAGCAGTGAACGTTGGCGTATCGAGAATCCTTACGAGCAGTACTTC.

In its sample, this clonotype is medium-sized. The genes are TRBV6-5 and TRBJ2-7, with TRBD1 identical over 7 bases. CDR1 and CDR2 (germline): MNHEY, SVGAGI. The CDR3 covers 13 residues. J gave up 5 bases and V 0 bases, and 1 base lay outside the gene matches. This CDR3 reads CASSYSGGHEQYF. In DNA form, the CDR3 reads TGTGCCAGCAGTTACTCAGGGGGCCACGAGCAGTACTTC.

This clonotype was observed a handful of times. The chain joins TRBV20-1 to TRBJ2-3; D not certain. V lost 0 bases, J lost 0 bases, and 4 bases lay in between. The germline gives CDR1 DFQATT, CDR2 SNEGSKA (reference sequence). This CDR3 is 13 amino acids long. The chain's CDR3 is CSARDRSTDTQYF. CDR3 DNA: TGCAGTGCTAGAGATAGAAGCACAGATACGCAGTATTTT.

This clonotype has only a few counts. The chain has TRBV6-1 and TRBJ2-4, with D perhaps matching TRBD2 (5 bases). Germline CDR1 is MNHNS and CDR2 is SASEGT. The CDR3 runs 13 residues. V was pared by 5 bases and J by 2 bases, with 7 bases between. CDR3 sequence reads: CASSPGTKNIQYF. The CDR3 DNA sequence: TGTGCCAGCAGTCCCGGGACCAAAAACATTCAGTACTTC.

This clonotype was observed a few times. The chain joins TRBV28 to TRBJ1-5, with TRBD1 identical over 10 bases. Trimming cost V 2 bases and J 3 bases; bases outside gene matches: 4. This CDR3 comprises 16 residues. Germline CDR1 reads MDHEN; CDR2 reads SYDVKM. The CDR3 reads CASSLGTGVPNQPQHF. CDR3 coding DNA: TGTGCCAGCAGTTTAGGGACAGGGGTGCCCAATCAGCCCCAGCATTTT.

This clonotype is deemed medium-sized. The CDR3 reads CASSLEGLQPQHF. CDR3 nucleotide sequence: TGTGCCAGCAGCTTAGAAGGGCTTCAGCCCCAGCATTTT. The chain joins TRBV7-9 to TRBJ1-5; D is undetermined. Trimming took off 1 base at V and 6 bases at J, with 7 bases between the two ends. The CDR3 is made up of 13 amino acids. CDR1 is SEHNR, CDR2 FQNEAQ, per germline (reference sequence).

This chain connects TRBV7-8 to TRBJ2-1, with 9 bases matching TRBD2. J lost 6 bases, V lost 2 bases, and 5 bases had no gene match. CDR1 and CDR2 from the germline V gene are SGHVS and FQNEAQ. The CDR3 is 15 amino acids. CDR3 nucleotides: TGTGCCAGCAGCTTAAGTCTAGCGGGGTTCAATGAGCAGTTCTTC. It translates to CASSLSLAGFNEQFF.

In this sample, this clonotype is medium-sized (0.01 to 0.1%). This rearrangement joins TRBV28 to TRBJ2-5; possible D gene TRBD2, 5 bases. Trimming cost V 5 bases and J 3 bases, with 10 bases left between them. The CDR3 spans 13 residues. Germline values: CDR1 MDHEN, CDR2 SYDVKM. The CDR3 nucleotides are TGTGCCAGCAGTCGGACGGGAAAAGAGACCCAGTACTTC. It translates to CASSRTGKETQYF. Using reference TRBV28 and TRBJ2-5 for the parts outside the CDR3, the full variable domain is DVKVTQSSRYLVKRTGEKVFLECVQDMDHENMFWYRQDPGLGLRLIYFSYDVKMKEKGDIPEGYSVSREKKERFSLILESASTNQTSMYLCASSRTGKETQYFGPGTRLLVL.

This clonotype was seen only a few times. The rearrangement joins TRBV28 to TRBJ2-6; D is undetermined. Trimming left V 7 bases short and J 1 base short, with 14 bases between. The germline gives CDR1 MDHEN, CDR2 SYDVKM. The CDR3 runs 16 residues. For the CDR3, the DNA is TGTGCCAGCACCCAACCCCTTCCGTCTGGGGCCAACGTCCTGACTTTC. It codes for CASTQPLPSGANVLTF.

This clonotype has just a few counts. This sequence joins TRBV2 and TRBJ2-3; 12 nucleotides align to TRBD2. V lost 5 bases, J lost 1 base, and 7 bases stayed unmatched. Germline CDR1 and CDR2: SNHLY and FYNNEI. This CDR3 contains 17 residues. CDR3: CASSRWTSGAGTDTQYF. In nucleotides, the CDR3 is TGTGCCAGCAGTAGGTGGACTAGCGGGGCCGGCACAGATACGCAGTATTTT.

The chain carries TRBV6-1 and TRBJ1-6; D not certain. Germline CDR1 is MNHNS and CDR2 is SASEGT. V was shortened by 6 bases and J by 1 base, with 7 bases between the two germline ends. This CDR3 is built from 14 residues. CDR3 in DNA: TGTGCCAGCAGGGGCCGGTCCTATAATTCACCCCTCCACTTT. Encoded protein: CASRGRSYNSPLHF.

The chain links TRBV5-4 to TRBJ1-1; the match to TRBD1 covers 7 bases. Germline CDR1 and CDR2: SGHNT and YYREEE (reference sequence). This CDR3 comprises 15 residues. J lost 3 bases, V lost 2 bases, and 7 bases had no gene match. CDR3 residues: CASSFGQGEHTEAFF. CDR3 DNA sequence: TGTGCCAGCAGCTTCGGGCAGGGGGAACACACTGAAGCTTTCTTT. The variable domain in full, with the rest retrieved from reference TRBV5-4 and TRBJ1-1, is ETGVTQSPTHLIKTRGQQVTLRCSSQSGHNTVSWYQQALGQGPQFIFQYYREEENGRGNFPPRFSGLQFPNYSSELNVNALELDDSALYLCASSFGQGEHTEAFFGQGTRLTVV.

The chain carries TRBV5-1 and TRBJ2-7, with no clear D. The CDR3 contains 15 residues. Germline CDR1 and CDR2: SGHRS and YFSETQ. Trimming took 4 bases from V and 6 from J, leaving 20 bases between them. Here the CDR3 DNA reads TGCGCCAGCAGCCCCCGGGTAGGGTCCTCTCTCGAGCAGTACTTC. Encoded protein: CASSPRVGSSLEQYF.

The chain couples TRBV5-8 to TRBJ2-7, with 8 bases aligning to TRBD1. This CDR3 comprises 14 residues. The V segment lost 0 bases and the J segment 5 bases; nucleotides outside the gene matches: 4. Per the germline V gene, CDR1 is SGHTS and CDR2 is YDEGEE. DNA for the CDR3: TGTGCCAGCAGCTTGGGACAGGGGATCAACGAGCAGTACTTC. Its translation is CASSLGQGINEQYF.

This clonotype is medium-sized in the sample. V and J are TRBV7-9 and TRBJ2-3; 10 nucleotides match TRBD1. From germline, CDR1 is SEHNR and CDR2 FQNEAQ (reference sequence). The CDR3 runs 17 residues. V shed 2 bases and J 1 base; nucleotides not matched to a gene: 6. The CDR3 DNA sequence: TGTGCCAGCAGCTTACCCCGAGGGACAGGGGGCACAGATACGCAGTATTTT. Amino acid sequence: CASSLPRGTGGTDTQYF.

The rearrangement links TRBV20-1 to TRBJ2-3, with D perhaps assigned TRBD1 or TRBD2 (5 bases each). Trimming took 1 base from V and 1 from J, leaving 9 bases between them. CDR1 and CDR2 from the germline V gene are DFQATT and SNEGSKA (reference sequence). This CDR3 spans 14 amino acids. The DNA for the CDR3 is TGCAGTGCTAGAGTACGGGGCGGCACAGATACGCAGTATTTT. Translated: CSARVRGGTDTQYF.

This clonotype was recorded only once. V is TRBV6-2 or TRBV6-3 and J is TRBJ1-1, with no clear D. This CDR3 is built from 14 residues. Germline lookup yields CDR1 MNHEY and CDR2 SVGEGT. V was cut by 2 bases and J by 2 bases, with 9 bases left in between. The CDR3 here is CASSYISANTEAFF. Written as DNA, the CDR3 is TGTGCCAGCAGTTACATCTCAGCTAACACTGAAGCTTTCTTT.

This clonotype has just a few counts. The V gene is TRBV28, the J gene TRBJ1-1; D unresolved. Trimming took off 10 bases at V and 0 bases at J, with 6 bases between the two ends. The CDR3 spans 11 residues. CDR1 is MDHEN, CDR2 SYDVKM, per germline. The CDR3 nucleotides read TGTGCCATCACAGTGAACACTGAAGCTTTCTTT. It translates to CAITVNTEAFF.

By sample fraction, this clonotype is medium-sized (0.01 to 0.1%). The chain recombines TRBV7-7 with TRBJ2-1; 8 bases agree with TRBD2. Losses at the gene ends were 6 bases for V and 8 bases for J; bases not matched to a gene: 6. Per germline, CDR1 SSHAT and CDR2 FNYEAQ (reference sequence). The CDR3 has 13 amino acids. CDR3 sequence (DNA): TGTGCCAGCAGTCCACCGGGGGGGCATGAGCAGTTCTTC. Translation: CASSPPGGHEQFF.

This clonotype was detected only a few times. The gene calls are TRBV4-2 and TRBJ1-5; D is unresolved. Trimming pared 6 bases from V and 0 bases from J, leaving 6 bases between. Germline CDR1 reads LGHNA; CDR2 reads YNFKEQ. This CDR3 is built from 13 residues. The CDR3: CASSPDSNQPQHF. CDR3 nucleotides: TGTGCCAGCAGTCCCGATAGCAATCAGCCCCAGCATTTT.

By share of the sample, this clonotype is medium-sized. The genes are TRBV20-1 and TRBJ1-3, with D maybe TRBD1 (5 bases). Germline values: CDR1 DFQATT, CDR2 SNEGSKA (reference sequence). The CDR3 covers 16 residues. With 3 bases removed from V and 0 bases from J, the gap between germline ends came to 15 bases. The DNA for the CDR3 is TGCAGTGCTAGGGATGGATACAGGCTCTCTGGAAACACCATATATTTT. This sequence encodes CSARDGYRLSGNTIYF.

This clonotype came up a few times. The CDR3: CSARGGTTDTQYF. The CDR3 DNA reads TGCAGTGCTAGAGGGGGTACGACAGATACGCAGTATTTT. This chain links TRBV20-1 with TRBJ2-3, with D unresolved. From germline, CDR1 is DFQATT and CDR2 SNEGSKA (reference sequence). This CDR3 is 13 amino acids long. Between the trimmed V and J ends, which lost 1 base and 3 bases, there was a span of 8 bases.

This clonotype occurred a few times. The genes are TRBV20-1 and TRBJ2-1; D may correspond to TRBD1 or TRBD2 (5 bases each). Trimming stripped 6 bases from V and 8 bases from J, with 14 bases between. CDR1 is DFQATT, CDR2 SNEGSKA, per germline (reference sequence). The CDR3 runs 12 residues. Here the CDR3 DNA reads TGCAGTGCAGAGGGGATTGCCGATGAGCAGTTCTTC. Translation: CSAEGIADEQFF.

The J gene is TRBJ1-2, the V gene TRBV11-1; a possible D gene is TRBD1 (5 bases). The length of the CDR3 is 15 residues. V lost 5 bases to trimming and J lost 4 bases, with 17 bases between them. Germline V CDR1 and CDR2: SGHAT, FQDESV (reference sequence). CDR3: CASSPRGLPSYGYTF. CDR3 nucleotides: TGTGCCAGCAGCCCACGGGGACTGCCGAGCTATGGCTACACCTTC.

Comments on this clonotype: A much larger clone lies a single base off, so this may be a read error. The V call is TRBV20-1, the J call TRBJ1-6; D uncertain. Trimming stripped 4 bases from V and 8 bases from J, with 15 bases between. CDR1 is DFQATT, CDR2 SNEGSKA, per germline (reference sequence). The CDR3 has 14 amino acids. CDR3 bases: TGCAGTGCTACCCCCGACGGGTCGGATTCACCCCTCCACTTT. This codes for CSATPDGSDSPLHF.

The chain recombines TRBV7-2 with TRBJ2-1; D not resolved. This CDR3 has 13 residues. The germline V and J ends were trimmed by 5 bases and 6 bases, with 11 bases remaining between them. Germline V gene lookup returns CDR1 SGHTA and CDR2 FQGNSA. Here the CDR3 DNA reads TGTGCCAGCAGCCCCCGGAACCTCAATGAGCAGTTCTTC. It codes for CASSPRNLNEQFF.

This clonotype is medium-sized by share. The chain employs TRBV7-9 and TRBJ1-2; D gene uncertain. Germline V lookup: CDR1 SEHNR, CDR2 FQNEAQ (reference sequence). Deletions cut 1 base from V and 4 bases from J, with 7 bases between. This CDR3 spans 13 amino acids. The CDR3 sequence: CASSLEASYGYTF. The CDR3 DNA follows: TGTGCCAGCAGCTTAGAGGCCTCCTATGGCTACACCTTC.